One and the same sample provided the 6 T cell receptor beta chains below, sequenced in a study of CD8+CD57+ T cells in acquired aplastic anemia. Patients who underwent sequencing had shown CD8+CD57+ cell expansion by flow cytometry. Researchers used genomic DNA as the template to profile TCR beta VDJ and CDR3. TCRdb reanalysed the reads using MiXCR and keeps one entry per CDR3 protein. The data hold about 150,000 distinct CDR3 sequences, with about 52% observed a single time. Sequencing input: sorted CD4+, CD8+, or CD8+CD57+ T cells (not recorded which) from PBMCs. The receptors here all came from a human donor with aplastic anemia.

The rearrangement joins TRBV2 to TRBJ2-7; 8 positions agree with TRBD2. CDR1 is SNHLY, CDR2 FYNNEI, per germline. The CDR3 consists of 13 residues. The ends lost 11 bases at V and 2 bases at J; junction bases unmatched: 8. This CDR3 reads CAATTSVTYEQYF. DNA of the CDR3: TGTGCCGCGACGACTAGCGTGACCTACGAGCAGTACTTC.

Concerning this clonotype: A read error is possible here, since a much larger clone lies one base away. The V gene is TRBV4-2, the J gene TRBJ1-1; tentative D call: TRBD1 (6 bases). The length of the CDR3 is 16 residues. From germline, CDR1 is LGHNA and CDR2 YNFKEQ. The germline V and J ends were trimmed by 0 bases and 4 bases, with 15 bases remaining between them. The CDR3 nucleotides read TGTGCCAGCAGCCAAGATCCCCCAGGGGCGGGCACTGAAGCTTTCTTT. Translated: CASSQDPPGAGTEAFF.

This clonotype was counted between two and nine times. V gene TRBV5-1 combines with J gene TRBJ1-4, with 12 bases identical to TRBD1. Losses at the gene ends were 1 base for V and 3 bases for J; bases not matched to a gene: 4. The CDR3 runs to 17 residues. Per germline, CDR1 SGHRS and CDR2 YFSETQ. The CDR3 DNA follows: TGCGCCAGCAGCTTGTGGGGACAGGGGGCTTCTAATGAAAAACTGTTTTTT. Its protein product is CASSLWGQGASNEKLFF. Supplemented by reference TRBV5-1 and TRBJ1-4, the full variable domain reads KAGVTQTPRYLIKTRGQQVTLSCSPISGHRSVSWYQQTPGQGLQFLFEYFSETQRNKGNFPGRFSGRQFSNSRSEMNVSTLELGDSALYLCASSLWGQGASNEKLFFGSGTQLSVL.

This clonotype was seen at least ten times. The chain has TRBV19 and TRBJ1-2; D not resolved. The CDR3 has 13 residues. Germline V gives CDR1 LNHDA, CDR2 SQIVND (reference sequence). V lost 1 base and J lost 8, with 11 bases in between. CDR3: CASSIAGARGYTF. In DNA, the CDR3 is TGTGCCAGTAGTATAGCAGGAGCGCGGGGCTACACCTTC.

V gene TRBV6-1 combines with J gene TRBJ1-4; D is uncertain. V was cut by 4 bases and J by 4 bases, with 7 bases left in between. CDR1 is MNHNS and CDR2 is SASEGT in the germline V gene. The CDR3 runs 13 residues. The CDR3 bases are TGTGCCAGCAGTGCTTACCTTAATGAAAAACTGTTTTTT. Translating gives CASSAYLNEKLFF.

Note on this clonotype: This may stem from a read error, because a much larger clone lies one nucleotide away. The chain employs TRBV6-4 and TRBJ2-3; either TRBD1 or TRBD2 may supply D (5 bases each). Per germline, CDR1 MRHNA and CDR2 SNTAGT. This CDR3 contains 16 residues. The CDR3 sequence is CASSPSARGSTGTQYF. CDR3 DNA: TGTGCCAGCAGTCCCTCGGCGAGGGGCAGCACAGGTACGCAGTATTTT.